One and the same sample provided the 5 T cell receptor beta chains below, sequenced in a study of cytomegalovirus exposure and HLA in healthy donors. PCR involved 60 Vbeta and 13 Jbeta primers. Libraries were prepared by immunoSEQ multiplex PCR; TCRdb keeps only in-frame clonotypes and omits some of them. This sample's table has approximately 20,000 clones. Material for sequencing was PBMCs. Receptors were obtained from a man aged 55 to 70 in good health and CMV-seropositive.

This chain joins TRBV27 and TRBJ1-1; D not resolved. This CDR3 comprises 14 residues. Germline-derived CDR1 and CDR2 are MNHEY and SMNVEV (reference sequence). Trimming shortened V by 0 bases and J by 1 base, and 6 bases separated the two germline ends. CDR3 in amino acids: CASSLSAGNTEAFF. CDR3 coding DNA: TGTGCCAGCAGTTTATCGGCAGGGAACACTGAAGCTTTCTTT.

This sequence joins TRBV25-1 and TRBJ2-1, with 9 nucleotides matching TRBD1. V was pared by 1 base and J by 3 bases, with 4 bases of the junction left unmatched. The CDR3 totals 16 residues. CDR1 and CDR2 (germline): MGHDK, SYGVNS. The CDR3 protein is CASSEWDRADYNEQFF. CDR3 bases: TGTGCCAGCAGTGAATGGGACAGGGCCGACTACAATGAGCAGTTCTTC.

The rearrangement links TRBV18 to TRBJ2-2; D is unclear. Germline CDR1 KGHSH, CDR2 LQKENI. The CDR3 loop spans 15 amino acids. Trimming left V 1 base short and J 1 base short, with 7 bases between. The CDR3: CASSPLGENTGELFF. CDR3 in DNA: TGTGCCAGCTCACCACTAGGAGAGAACACCGGGGAGCTGTTTTTT.

This chain joins TRBV5-4 and TRBJ2-3; a weak D match, TRBD1 (6 bases). Trimming took 0 bases from V and 2 from J, leaving 10 bases between them. There are 15 residues in the CDR3. The germline CDR1 and CDR2 sequences are SGHNT and YYREEE (reference sequence). The CDR3 region has the DNA TGTGCCAGCAGCTTGGACAGGGCCTACACAGATACGCAGTATTTT. It yields the protein CASSLDRAYTDTQYF.

V is TRBV7-9 and J is TRBJ2-1; 9 bases fit TRBD2. V trimming: 2 bases; J trimming: 9 bases; junction bases outside the gene matches: 11. Looked up from germline, CDR1 is SEHNR and CDR2 is FQNEAQ (reference sequence). The CDR3 contains 16 residues. CDR3 sequence: CASSLIRGRAVSEQFF. CDR3 in DNA: TGTGCCAGCAGCTTAATTCGCGGGAGGGCCGTAAGTGAGCAGTTCTTC.